This TCR beta chain was identified during a study of technical replicates of blood from a few donors. Sequencing used immunoSEQ multiplex PCR; TCRdb keeps in-frame clones, though not all of them. The sample holds more than 70,000 clones; roughly 93% are singletons and the top ten take roughly 0.25%. The germline V gene has CDR1 SGHNT and CDR2 YYREEE (reference sequence). Deletions cut 4 bases from V and 1 base from J, with 11 bases between. The CDR3 consists of 15 residues. The J gene is TRBJ2-2, the V gene TRBV5-4, with D perhaps TRBD2 (6 bases). The sequencing sample was made of T cells isolated from PBMCs. The source of this sequence is a human donor in good health. The CDR3 DNA follows: TGTGCCAGCAGCACGGACTATATGAACACCGGGGAGCTGTTTTTT. Protein sequence: CASSTDYMNTGELFF. Full variable domain (rest looked up from reference TRBV5-4 and TRBJ2-2): ETGVTQSPTHLIKTRGQQVTLRCSSQSGHNTVSWYQQALGQGPQFIFQYYREEENGRGNFPPRFSGLQFPNYSSELNVNALELDDSALYLCASSTDYMNTGELFFGEGSRLTVL.